This T cell receptor (beta chain) came from a study of OX40 agonist ivuxolimab in advanced cancers. Overall study: Aged about 23 to 80 with a mean of 60 years, they were 82.7% male. Past anti-PD-1, anti-PD-L1 or anti-CTLA-4 therapy was accepted, and approximately 40% had received some. A partial response was reached by three patients: one with hepatocellular carcinoma and two with cutaneous melanoma.

Measured with immunoSEQ multiplex PCR; TCRdb has only the in-frame clones, and not every one. Seen here are around 70,000 clones, roughly 82% observed once, and the top ten hold approximately 11%. Trimming took 0 bases from V and 4 from J, leaving 6 bases between them. The CDR3 covers 13 residues. Looked up from germline, CDR1 is SGHNT and CDR2 is YYREEE (reference sequence). Researchers took blood at baseline, on cycle 4 day 1, and on cycle 7 day 1. The rearrangement joins TRBV5-4 to TRBJ2-3; D might be TRBD2 (6 bases). The source of this sequence is an adult with an advanced solid tumor such as melanoma, head and neck, liver or kidney cancer. The sample in question was CD4+ or CD8+ T cells sorted from blood, obtained in a trial of the OX40 agonist ivuxolimab. CDR3 in DNA: TGTGCCAGCAGCTTGGGGGGGGCAGATACGCAGTATTTT. Translating gives CASSLGGADTQYF.